The 21 T cell receptor beta chains reported below all come from one sample, sequenced in a study of blood T cell repertoires in COVID-19. The method was immunoSEQ multiplex PCR; TCRdb's version includes in-frame clones alone and lacks a portion of them. Of around 150,000 clones in the sample, 85% were seen once. Material for sequencing was peripheral blood. Receptors originate from a human donor with acute or convalescent COVID-19. The donor label of this sample is uncertain.

The chain has TRBV23-1 and TRBJ1-6, with 7 bases aligning to TRBD1. TRBV23-1 is assigned to the ORF class and has an uncertain function. J lost 7 bases, V lost 8 bases, and 8 bases had no gene match. This CDR3 has 14 amino acids. The CDR3 here is CASSSDRENSPLHF. The CDR3 DNA sequence: TGCGCCAGCTCCTCAGACAGGGAGAATTCACCCCTCCACTTT.

This chain joins TRBV7-8 and TRBJ2-5, with 12 positions matching TRBD2. Germline lookup yields CDR1 SGHVS and CDR2 FQNEAQ. The CDR3 spans 17 residues. With V trimmed by 5 bases and J by 5 bases, 12 bases remained unmatched. This CDR3 reads CASSRPPSGGGRETQYF. CDR3 DNA: TGTGCCAGCAGCCGACCCCCTAGCGGGGGGGGGAGGGAGACCCAGTACTTC.

The V and J genes are TRBV6-5 and TRBJ2-7; 8 nucleotides agree with TRBD1. J gave up 5 bases and V 4 bases, and 7 bases lay outside the gene matches. CDR3 size: 14 residues. From germline, CDR1 is MNHEY and CDR2 SVGAGI. The CDR3 reads CASSSPGQAHEQYF. CDR3 DNA sequence: TGTGCCAGCAGTTCCCCGGGACAGGCCCACGAGCAGTACTTC.

The chain links TRBV21-1 to TRBJ1-5. TRBV21-1 represents a pseudogene. This CDR3 is built from 14 residues. CDR3 nucleotides: TGTGCCAGCACGCAAGGGGGGGGCAATCAGCCCCAGCATTTT. It translates to CASTQGGGNQPQHF.

This clone has a handful of counts. The chain recombines TRBV21-1 with TRBJ1-6; the tabulated D call, TRBD1, remains unverified against the DNA. TRBV21-1 is classified as a pseudogene. The CDR3 length is 15 residues. The CDR3 spells CASSKGQGVNSPLHF. DNA for the CDR3: TGTGCCAGCAGCAAAGGACAGGGGGTTAATTCACCCCTCCACTTT.

The chain uses TRBV6-6 and TRBJ2-1, with TRBD1 matching 11 bases. The CDR3 loop spans 13 amino acids. Trimming at V came to 6 bases and at J to 6 bases, leaving 1 base not matched to a gene. From germline, CDR1 is MNHNY and CDR2 SVGAGI (reference sequence). The CDR3 bases are TGTGCCAGCAGCGGGACAGGGGGCAATGAGCAGTTCTTC. Amino acids: CASSGTGGNEQFF.

The rearrangement joins TRBV10-1 to TRBJ1-2; TRBD1 agrees at 7 bases. The CDR3 is 15 amino acids. Trimming at V came to 6 bases and at J to 4 bases, leaving 11 bases not matched to a gene. Per germline, CDR1 WNHNN and CDR2 SYGVQD (reference sequence). CDR3 in DNA: TGCGCCAGCAGCGCCCGACAGGGATCGATCTATGGCTACACCTTC. It translates to CASSARQGSIYGYTF.

This clone was counted a single time. The chain uses TRBV9 and TRBJ2-3; D not certain. This CDR3 has 16 residues. Germline V gives CDR1 SGDLS, CDR2 YYNGEE. Trimming removed 1 base at V and 0 bases at J, with 12 bases between. CDR3 in DNA: TGTGCCAGCAGCGTATTTAGTGCAATAAGCACAGATACGCAGTATTTT. The encoded protein is CASSVFSAISTDTQYF.

The J gene is TRBJ2-1, the V gene TRBV7-8; TRBD1 agrees at 7 bases. This CDR3 is 15 amino acids long. Germline V CDR1 and CDR2: SGHVS, FQNEAQ. Trimming removed 5 bases from V and 1 base from J; junction bases left unmatched: 5. In DNA form, the CDR3 reads TGTGCCAGCAGCGAAAACAGGGGTTCCTACAATGAGCAGTTCTTC. Translated: CASSENRGSYNEQFF.

J is TRBJ1-2 and V is TRBV6-8, with D possibly being TRBD1 (6 bases). In germline, CDR1 is MNHGY, CDR2 SAAAGT. The CDR3 covers 15 residues. Trimming pared 10 bases from V and 0 bases from J, leaving 18 bases between. The CDR3 coding sequence is TGTGCCACCCGGGGAGGGGGAGGGACTAACTATGGCTACACCTTC. Protein: CATRGGGGTNYGYTF.

This chain connects TRBV7-2 to TRBJ2-7; 11 bases are shared with TRBD2. Germline-derived CDR1 and CDR2 are SGHTA and FQGNSA. The CDR3 consists of 16 residues. V lost 4 bases and J lost 3; bases outside the gene matches: 8. The CDR3 loop reads CASSSTTSGGYYEQYF. The CDR3 bases are TGTGCCAGCAGCTCGACAACTAGCGGGGGATACTACGAGCAGTACTTC.

The chain uses TRBV15 and TRBJ2-7; 8 nucleotides line up with TRBD1. Germline CDR1 and CDR2: LNHNV and YYDKDF (reference sequence). The CDR3 spans 17 residues. J was trimmed by 6 bases and V by 2 bases; bases with no gene match: 15. Written as DNA, the CDR3 is TGTGCCACCAGCAGAACTCCGTCAGGACAGGGAAAAAGCGAGCAGTACTTC. Translation gives CATSRTPSGQGKSEQYF.

V gene TRBV7-3 combines with J gene TRBJ1-6, with 8 bases lining up with TRBD1. The germline gives CDR1 SGHTA, CDR2 FQGTGA. This CDR3 spans 17 amino acids. J lost 7 bases, V lost 6 bases, and 14 bases had no gene match. In DNA, the CDR3 is TGTGCCAGCAGTTATAACCCACAGGGGGTTAGAAATTCACCCCTCCACTTT. Amino acids: CASSYNPQGVRNSPLHF.

This sequence joins TRBV30 and TRBJ1-3, with TRBD1 as a possible D gene (5 bases). Trimming cost V 4 bases and J 0 bases, with 16 bases left between them. This CDR3 is 16 amino acids long. Germline V gene sequence: CDR1 GTSNPN, CDR2 SVGIG (reference sequence). CDR3 sequence reads: CAWTPGYQSSGNTIYF. CDR3 bases: TGTGCCTGGACCCCAGGGTATCAATCCTCTGGAAACACCATATATTTT.

This clone was observed a handful of times. V usage is TRBV6-5 and J usage is TRBJ1-1; D not certain. V was shortened by 0 bases and J by 1 base, with 6 bases between the two germline ends. The CDR3 consists of 14 residues. Germline V lookup: CDR1 MNHEY, CDR2 SVGAGI. CDR3 bases: TGTGCCAGCAGTTACTCGTGGCCGAACACTGAAGCTTTCTTT. Protein sequence: CASSYSWPNTEAFF.

This clone has only a few counts. This chain joins TRBV6-4 and TRBJ1-5; TRBD1 agrees at 7 bases. The CDR3 has 15 residues. The ends lost 2 bases at V and 4 bases at J; junction bases unmatched: 5. Per the germline V gene, CDR1 is MRHNA and CDR2 is SNTAGT. CDR3 DNA sequence: TGTGCCAGCAGTGACCGCAGGGACAGAAATCAGCCCCAGCATTTT. This sequence encodes CASSDRRDRNQPQHF.

In nucleotides, the CDR3 is TGTGCCAGCAGCCAAGATCGCACAGGGTTCTTGCAGGAAAAACTGTTTTTT. As protein: CASSQDRTGFLQEKLFF. The rearrangement joins TRBV14 to TRBJ1-4, with TRBD1 as a possible D gene (6 bases). Germline-derived CDR1 and CDR2 are SGHDN and FVKESK. CDR3 length: 17 residues. The ends were cut back, 0 bases at V and 8 bases at J, with 19 bases in the middle.

The chain has TRBV24-1 and TRBJ2-1; D is perhaps TRBD2 (5 bases). This CDR3 region has 16 residues. Trimming pared 5 bases from V and 2 bases from J, leaving 15 bases between. The germline V gene has CDR1 KGHDR and CDR2 SFDVKD. CDR3 nucleotide sequence: TGTGCCACCAGTGCTACGTCCCTCGGGGCCTACAATGAGCAGTTCTTC. This translates into CATSATSLGAYNEQFF.

The chain joins TRBV5-1 to TRBJ2-5; D is ambiguous. The germline CDR1 and CDR2 sequences are SGHRS and YFSETQ. The V end was cut by 0 bases, the J end by 5 bases, with 17 bases between. There are 16 residues in the CDR3. CDR3 in amino acids: CASSLASDSLLETQYF. Here the CDR3 DNA reads TGCGCCAGCAGCTTGGCATCGGATAGCCTTCTGGAGACCCAGTACTTC.

J is TRBJ1-1 and V is TRBV5-4; 7 nucleotides line up with TRBD1. The CDR3 is made up of 13 amino acids. J lost 5 bases, V lost 5 bases, and 6 bases had no gene match. Per germline, CDR1 SGHNT and CDR2 YYREEE (reference sequence). The CDR3 sequence is CASRPTGRTEAFF. CDR3 coding DNA: TGTGCCAGCAGACCGACAGGGAGGACTGAAGCTTTCTTT.

This rearrangement joins TRBV19 to TRBJ2-7; TRBD2 is a possible D gene (6 bases). Deletions cut 3 bases from V and 3 bases from J, with 9 bases between. Per the germline V gene, CDR1 is LNHDA and CDR2 is SQIVND (reference sequence). CDR3 length equals 13 residues. CDR3 sequence (DNA): TGTGCCAGTAGTATGGCGGGGAGCTACGAGCAGTACTTC. Protein sequence: CASSMAGSYEQYF.